This T cell receptor beta chain was documented in a study of blood T cell repertoires in COVID-19. In the study overall: Collection of acute and convalescent COVID-19 samples took place in the United States, Italy and Spain. From T cells, B-cell-depleted T cells, or PBMCs came the material, which was cDNA or gDNA.

Germline lookup yields CDR1 SGHTA and CDR2 FQGTGA. The CDR3 runs 15 residues. The J segment lost 5 bases and the V segment lost 5 bases, leaving 10 bases of the junction unmatched. This clone was detected only once. Original handling: Amplifying reference gene primers gave estimates of nucleated cell counts. Repertoires were generated with immunoSEQ multiplex PCR, while TCRdb's copy carries only in-frame clones and drops some. Clonal size and the V and J genes are those of that table, whereas D and trimming came from the DNA. The sample carries tens of thousands of clones, 70% to 85% recorded once. The receptor comes from a human donor in a cohort sampled during active COVID-19. V and J are TRBV7-3 and TRBJ1-1, with 8 nucleotides matching TRBD1. Sequencing was performed on peripheral blood. CDR3 nucleotide sequence: TGTGCCAGCAGCGAGACGACAGGGGTTGGGACTGAAGCTTTCTTT. Translation: CASSETTGVGTEAFF.